The T cell receptor beta chain under discussion was sequenced for a study of T cells in Graves' hyperthyroidism and ophthalmopathy. On the study more broadly: Peripheral blood was drawn at first diagnosis, prior to all treatment. The study, taken as a whole, reports: Ophthalmopathy was model-predicted a median 6.5 months pre-onset.

This clonotype occurred many times. What it binds is unknown. Aged 18 to 65, the patients had hyperthyroidism that was newly diagnosed and had lasted under 2 months. For the diagnoses, clinical symptoms, serum thyroxine and TRAb, thyroid ultrasound and orbital computed tomography were used. V lost 8 bases and J 8 bases, leaving 16 bases between the germline ends. This CDR3 is built from 12 residues. The germline V gene has CDR1 SNHLY and CDR2 FYNNEI. TCR beta CDR3 regions were amplified from RNA. HTBI primers were employed in a first-round RT-PCR of the TCR CDR3. Each CDR3 protein gets one entry after TCRdb re-called the multiplex PCR reads with MiXCR. The sample includes about 420,000 distinct CDR3 sequences, more than 15% of them seen just once.

Sample: blood. The receptor's source is a woman between 18 and 30 years old with Graves' hyperthyroidism. The chain employs TRBV2 and TRBJ2-7, with D perhaps matching TRBD1 (6 bases). CDR3 residues: CASGPQGEKQYF. CDR3 sequence (DNA): TGTGCCAGCGGCCCACAGGGAGAGAAGCAGTACTTC.